These 23 T cell receptor beta chains share one sample of origin, sequenced in a study of cytomegalovirus exposure and HLA in healthy donors. The study ran its PCR with 60 Vbeta and 13 Jbeta primers. Libraries were prepared by immunoSEQ multiplex PCR; TCRdb keeps only in-frame clonotypes and omits some of them. The sample lists more than 45,000 clones, 72% occurring once. Sequencing input: PBMCs. The receptors stem from a man aged 25 to 40 in good health and CMV-seronegative.

Comments on this clone: Other DNA sequences in this sample translate to the same CDR3. The genes are TRBV5-1 and TRBJ2-3; 13 nucleotides align to TRBD2. Germline lookup yields CDR1 SGHRS and CDR2 YFSETQ. V was clipped by 5 bases and J by 6 bases; unmatched bases: 6. There are 15 residues in the CDR3. CDR3 loop: CASSSGLAGADTQYF. CDR3 nucleotides: TGCGCCAGCAGTTCAGGACTAGCGGGAGCGGATACGCAGTATTTT.

This clone was observed a few times. The chain links TRBV18 to TRBJ2-3; D gene unclear. V gave up 3 bases and J gave up 2 bases, with 3 bases separating them. Germline CDR1 is KGHSH and CDR2 is LQKENI. This CDR3 is built from 12 residues. CDR3 residues: CASSPYTDTQYF. The CDR3 DNA reads TGTGCCAGCTCACCCTACACAGATACGCAGTATTTT.

This clone was detected a few times. The chain combines TRBV5-1 with TRBJ2-6; the match to TRBD1 covers 8 bases. Trimming removed 3 bases from V and 0 bases from J; junction bases left unmatched: 5. This CDR3 region has 17 residues. CDR1 and CDR2 (germline): SGHRS, YFSETQ. CDR3 in amino acids: CASSWRQGSSGANVLTF. In DNA form, the CDR3 reads TGCGCCAGCAGCTGGAGACAGGGGAGCTCTGGGGCCAACGTCCTGACTTTC.

The genes are TRBV6-4 and TRBJ2-3; 8 nucleotides align to TRBD1. The germline CDR1 and CDR2 sequences are MRHNA and SNTAGT. Trimming took 6 bases from V and 4 from J; bases not matched to a gene: 6. The CDR3 covers 14 residues. CDR3 DNA sequence: TGTGCCAGCAGCGTGGACAGGGTAGCAGATACGCAGTATTTT. It codes for CASSVDRVADTQYF.

This clone was found a few times. V is TRBV30 and J is TRBJ1-4; 7 bases line up with TRBD1. This CDR3 spans 17 amino acids. V trimming: 2 bases; J trimming: 5 bases; junction bases outside the gene matches: 14. In germline, CDR1 is GTSNPN, CDR2 SVGIG (reference sequence). CDR3 sequence: CAWSLRTGPVKNEKLFF. The CDR3 coding sequence is TGTGCCTGGAGTCTCAGGACAGGCCCTGTGAAAAATGAAAAACTGTTTTTT.

The chain has TRBV5-1 and TRBJ2-4; D is ambiguous. Germline CDR1 is SGHRS and CDR2 is YFSETQ. Trimming removed 2 bases from V and 7 bases from J, with 4 bases in between. The CDR3 spans 11 residues. The CDR3 nucleotides are TGCGCCAGCAGCTTCGGGAACATTCAGTACTTC. Protein product: CASSFGNIQYF.

The V and J genes are TRBV5-6 and TRBJ2-5; the D is unclear. Matching the DNA end better, TRBJ2-7 makes the J call doubtful. The germline V gene has CDR1 SGHDT and CDR2 YYEEEE. The CDR3 totals 12 residues. The CDR3 sequence: CASSLNDYEQYF. The CDR3 region has the DNA TGTGCCAGCAGCTTGAACGACTACGAGCAGTACTTC.

The V call is TRBV7-6, the J call TRBJ2-7; weak D call: TRBD2 (5 bases). V was pared by 5 bases and J by 0 bases, with 14 bases between. Germline V CDR1 and CDR2: SGHVS, FNYEAQ. This CDR3 is 15 amino acids long. CDR3 coding DNA: TGTGCCAGCAGCCCAACGGCCGGGGTCTCCTACGAGCAGTACTTC. It codes for CASSPTAGVSYEQYF.

DNA of the CDR3: TGTGCCAGCAGCCAACAGGGGAGGTCGGAAGGCTACACCTTC. Encoded protein: CASSQQGRSEGYTF. The J gene is TRBJ1-2, the V gene TRBV5-4; 7 bases match TRBD1. Germline V gene data show CDR1 as SGHNT and CDR2 as YYREEE (reference sequence). Trimming removed 4 bases from V and 8 bases from J; junction bases left unmatched: 11. This CDR3 has 14 residues.

The V and J genes are TRBV5-1 and TRBJ1-1; D might be TRBD1 (5 bases). Deletions cut 0 bases from V and 5 bases from J, with 14 bases between. This CDR3 is 15 amino acids long. The germline V gene encodes CDR1 SGHRS and CDR2 YFSETQ. The CDR3 reads CASSLEKGRGTEAFF. The CDR3 DNA follows: TGCGCCAGCAGCTTGGAAAAGGGTCGGGGGACTGAAGCTTTCTTT.

The rearrangement links TRBV5-1 to TRBJ2-7, with 10 bases that match TRBD1. The CDR3 spans 15 residues. Per the germline V gene, CDR1 is SGHRS and CDR2 is YFSETQ. V lost 4 bases to trimming and J lost 6 bases; unmatched junction nucleotides: 10. CDR3 region: CASSLPGQGPGEQYF. The CDR3 DNA follows: TGCGCCAGCAGCCTCCCGGGACAGGGGCCGGGCGAGCAGTACTTC.

For this clone: Germline is not matched at one junction end, which may reflect a read error. The chain recombines TRBV11-2 with TRBJ2-7; TRBD2 matches 7 bases. From germline, CDR1 is SGHAT and CDR2 FQNNGV. CDR3 size: 14 residues. The CDR3 protein is CASKAGDVSHEQYF. As DNA, the CDR3 is TGTGCCAGCAAGGCGGGAGATGTCTCCCACGAGCAGTACTTC.

V gene TRBV7-9 combines with J gene TRBJ1-2; the D gene is possibly TRBD1 (5 bases). Trimming pared 5 bases from V and 4 bases from J, leaving 17 bases between. The CDR3 spans 15 residues. CDR1 and CDR2 from the germline V gene are SEHNR and FQNEAQ (reference sequence). CDR3 in DNA: TGTGCCAGCAGCGGAATTACAGGCGGTAGCTATGGCTACACCTTC. As protein: CASSGITGGSYGYTF.

J is TRBJ1-4 and V is TRBV7-2; no clear D. Trimming removed 5 bases at V and 3 bases at J, with 16 bases between. The CDR3 has 16 amino acids. Germline V CDR1 and CDR2: SGHTA, FQGNSA. CDR3: CASSPHSAAANEKLFF. CDR3 bases: TGTGCCAGCAGCCCACATTCAGCGGCAGCTAATGAAAAACTGTTTTTT.

This chain connects TRBV18 to TRBJ1-5, with D perhaps TRBD1 (6 bases). V was trimmed by 2 bases and J by 5 bases, leaving 10 bases between them. Germline CDR1 and CDR2: KGHSH and LQKENI. The CDR3 loop spans 14 amino acids. In DNA form, the CDR3 reads TGTGCCAGCTCACCATCAGGGGCGGATCAGCCCCAGCATTTT. The encoded protein is CASSPSGADQPQHF.

The chain joins TRBV14 to TRBJ1-3; D not certain. Germline V lookup: CDR1 SGHDN, CDR2 FVKESK. V was clipped by 4 bases and J by 1 base, with 14 bases between them. This CDR3 contains 16 residues. In DNA form, the CDR3 reads TGTGCCAGCAGCCCATCTTCGGTGCTATCTGGAAACACCATATATTTT. Its protein is CASSPSSVLSGNTIYF.

The J gene is TRBJ1-2, the V gene TRBV7-2; 11 positions match TRBD1. The CDR3 totals 16 residues. CDR1 and CDR2 (germline): SGHTA, FQGNSA. J lost 7 bases, V lost 3 bases, and 10 bases had no gene match. Here the CDR3 reads CASSLRPGQGGGGYTF. The CDR3 DNA follows: TGTGCCAGCAGCTTGCGGCCGGGACAGGGGGGGGGTGGCTACACCTTC. Drawing the rest from reference TRBV7-2 and TRBJ1-2, the complete variable domain is GAGVSQSPSNKVTEKGKDVELRCDPISGHTALYWYRQSLGQGLEFLIYFQGNSAPDKSGLPSDRFSAERTGGSVSTLTIQRTQQEDSAVYLCASSLRPGQGGGGYTFGSGTRLTVV.

This chain joins TRBV5-1 and TRBJ2-1; 8 positions match TRBD1. This CDR3 contains 15 residues. V was clipped by 4 bases and J by 8 bases; unmatched bases: 11. Germline CDR1 SGHRS, CDR2 YFSETQ. The CDR3 DNA sequence: TGCGCCAGCAGCACCCAGCAGGGGGCTTTTTATGAGCAGTTCTTC. This codes for CASSTQQGAFYEQFF. The complete variable domain, with remaining parts taken from reference TRBV5-1 and TRBJ2-1, reads KAGVTQTPRYLIKTRGQQVTLSCSPISGHRSVSWYQQTPGQGLQFLFEYFSETQRNKGNFPGRFSGRQFSNSRSEMNVSTLELGDSALYLCASSTQQGAFYEQFFGPGTRLTVL.

Only one count was recorded for this clone. V usage is TRBV5-6 and J usage is TRBJ1-1, with a possible D match to TRBD1 (6 bases). Germline CDR1 is SGHDT and CDR2 is YYEEEE. The CDR3 totals 15 residues. V was clipped by 0 bases and J by 2 bases, with 11 bases between them. CDR3 sequence reads: CASSLGGTLNTEAFF. CDR3 sequence (DNA): TGTGCCAGCAGCTTGGGGGGGACACTAAACACTGAAGCTTTCTTT. Full variable domain (rest looked up from reference TRBV5-6 and TRBJ1-1): DAGVTQSPTHLIKTRGQQVTLRCSPKSGHDTVSWYQQALGQGPQFIFQYYEEEERQRGNFPDRFSGHQFPNYSSELNVNALLLGDSALYLCASSLGGTLNTEAFFGQGTRLTVV.

V and J are TRBV29-1 and TRBJ2-1; maybe TRBD2 (5 bases). The CDR3 consists of 14 residues. Germline CDR1 is SQVTM and CDR2 is ANQGSEA. Trimming cost V 5 bases and J 0 bases, with 11 bases left between them. The CDR3 DNA reads TGCAGCGTTCGTGAGGGAAGCTCCTACAATGAGCAGTTCTTC. This codes for CSVREGSSYNEQFF.

The chain employs TRBV5-1 and TRBJ2-7; D might be TRBD2 (6 bases). V was shortened by 0 bases and J by 3 bases, with 10 bases between the two germline ends. The CDR3 length is 14 residues. The germline gives CDR1 SGHRS, CDR2 YFSETQ. CDR3: CASSLAGDFYEQYF. The CDR3 DNA sequence: TGCGCCAGCAGCTTGGCGGGAGACTTCTACGAGCAGTACTTC.

The rearrangement joins TRBV6-5 to TRBJ2-7, with 7 nucleotides matching TRBD2. Trimming cost V 7 bases and J 0 bases; bases outside gene matches: 3. Germline values: CDR1 MNHEY, CDR2 SVGAGI. This CDR3 has 13 amino acids. The CDR3 loop is CASTPGGSYEQYF. CDR3 bases: TGTGCCAGCACACCGGGGGGCTCCTACGAGCAGTACTTC.

This chain uses TRBV19 with TRBJ1-2; 9 bases fit TRBD1. The CDR3 runs 16 residues. Germline loops: CDR1 LNHDA, CDR2 SQIVND (reference sequence). J was trimmed by 4 bases and V by 4 bases; bases with no gene match: 10. The CDR3 loop reads CASSTTLGDRVYGYTF. The DNA of the CDR3 is TGTGCCAGTAGTACAACCCTAGGGGACAGGGTCTATGGCTACACCTTC. The full variable domain, its missing parts supplied by reference TRBV19 and TRBJ1-2, is DGGITQSPKYLFRKEGQNVTLSCEQNLNHDAMYWYRQDPGQGLRLIYYSQIVNDFQKGDIAEGYSVSREKKESFPLTVTSAQKNPTAFYLCASSTTLGDRVYGYTFGSGTRLTVV.